The present TCR beta chain was sequenced within a study of T cell responses to AZD1222 COVID-19 vaccine. Assay: immunoSEQ multiplex PCR; the TCRdb copy retains only in-frame clones and omits some. The sample lists some 130,000 clones; around nine tenths were seen once. CDR3 length equals 15 residues. The V and J ends lost 3 bases and 14 bases respectively, with 20 bases between them. Germline V gives CDR1 SGHVS, CDR2 FNYEAQ. The sequences come from peripheral blood, collected on day 0 of AZD1222 vaccination. This chain connects TRBV7-6 to TRBJ1-6; D remains ambiguous. This clonotype was obtained from an adult in good health. The CDR3 spells CASSFGLMDFSSLHF. CDR3 in DNA: TGTGCCAGCAGCTTTGGTTTAATGGACTTTAGCTCCCTCCACTTT. Supplemented by reference TRBV7-6 and TRBJ1-6, the full variable domain reads GAGVSQSPRYKVTKRGQDVALRCDPISGHVSLYWYRQALGQGPEFLTYFNYEAQQDKSGLPNDRFSAERPEGSISTLTIQRTEQRDSAMYRCASSFGLMDFSSLHFGNGTRLTVT.